This TCR beta chain was observed in a study of T cells in Graves' hyperthyroidism and ophthalmopathy. Many counts were recorded for this clonotype. TCR beta CDR3 sequences were amplified from RNA transcripts. The HTBI primer set was used in a first-round RT-PCR of the TCR CDR3. MiXCR was run by TCRdb on the multiplex PCR reads, yielding one entry per CDR3 protein. The sample shows fewer than 350,000 distinct CDR3 sequences, less than 20% of them seen only once. Exclusion of patients followed from uncontrolled infection, other autoimmune disease, pregnancy or lactation. CDR3 length: 15 amino acids. The germline gives CDR1 SGHTA, CDR2 FQGNSA. V lost 5 bases, J lost 3 bases, and 14 bases lay in between.

The clonotype comes from a woman aged 40 to 55 with Graves' ophthalmopathy. Sequenced: blood. V and J are TRBV7-2 and TRBJ1-5; D gene ambiguous. CDR3 nucleotide sequence: TGTGCCAGCAGCCCGTCCGGACCGATCAATCAGCCCCAGCATTTT. It codes for CASSPSGPINQPQHF.